This record concerns one T cell receptor beta chain sequence. V lost 0 bases and J lost 4; bases outside the gene matches: 4. The germline V gene encodes CDR1 KGHSH and CDR2 LQKENI. There are 15 residues in the CDR3. The treatment here: about 20 received Ad26.COV2.S at low or high dose, single or two shots; 5 received placebo; per-sample allocation not given. Samples came from day 63 after the first vaccine or placebo injection. TCRdb keeps only in-frame clones here, not all; method: immunoSEQ multiplex PCR. The sample has approximately 300,000 clones, 70% to 90% seen once. This entry is derived from a study of Ad26.COV2.S vaccination and SARS-CoV-2 variants.

Material: peripheral blood, obtained in a trial of Ad26.COV2.S vaccine versus placebo. This clonotype originated in a person between 18 and 60 years old who received the Ad26.COV2.S COVID-19 vaccine or a placebo. V usage is TRBV18 and J usage is TRBJ2-3; 7 bases align to TRBD1. Written as DNA, the CDR3 is TGTGCCAGCTCACCACCAGGGGGCCGGGCAGATACGCAGTATTTT. Residues: CASSPPGGRADTQYF. The variable domain in full, completed from reference TRBV18 and TRBJ2-3, reads NAGVMQNPRHLVRRRGQEARLRCSPMKGHSHVYWYRQLPEEGLKFMVYLQKENIIDESGMPKERFSAEFPKEGPSILRIQQVVRGDSAAYFCASSPPGGRADTQYFGPGTRLTVL.